The 5 T cell receptor beta chains presented below share a single source sample, sequenced in a study of CXCR3-negative and CXCR3-positive naive CD8 T cells. Libraries of TRB cDNA were made by 5' RACE and carried UMIs. TCRdb reprocessed the 5' RACE reads; each CDR3 protein has one entry and no DNA is given. This listing includes tens of thousands of distinct CDR3 sequences. The sequencing input was memory CD8+ T cells from blood. The receptors stem from a human donor in good health. Some clones in this sample may be carry-over from other donors' samples.

The chain uses TRBV20-1 and TRBJ2-2; TCRdb names TRBD1, which stays unverified in the absence of DNA. CDR1 and CDR2 (germline): DFQATT, SNEGSKA (reference sequence). CDR3 length: 15 residues. CDR3 in amino acids: CSARLGARVTGELFF.

The chain uses TRBV7-8 and TRBJ1-4; without DNA, the TCRdb call of TRBD1 cannot be checked. This CDR3 has 14 residues. Per the germline V gene, CDR1 is SGHVS and CDR2 is FQNEAQ. CDR3 sequence reads: CASSLEGAGEKLFF.

The chain links TRBV7-9 to TRBJ2-3; TCRdb's D call of TRBD2 is untestable without DNA. The CDR3 spans 13 residues. Germline lookup yields CDR1 SEHNR and CDR2 FQNEAQ (reference sequence). CDR3 sequence reads: CKGEESRTDTQYF.

The gene calls are TRBV7-8 and TRBJ2-1; absent DNA, TCRdb's TRBD1 call cannot be checked. The germline CDR1 and CDR2 sequences are SGHVS and FQNEAQ. The CDR3 loop spans 20 amino acids. The CDR3 loop is CASSSTGGESGGPEEHEQFF.

The J gene is TRBJ2-2, the V gene TRBV7-3; TCRdb lists TRBD1, though no DNA is available to test this call. The CDR3 has 21 amino acids. Germline V CDR1 and CDR2: SGHTA, FQGTGA. The CDR3 sequence is CASSLPLPGTGPPMNTGELFF.